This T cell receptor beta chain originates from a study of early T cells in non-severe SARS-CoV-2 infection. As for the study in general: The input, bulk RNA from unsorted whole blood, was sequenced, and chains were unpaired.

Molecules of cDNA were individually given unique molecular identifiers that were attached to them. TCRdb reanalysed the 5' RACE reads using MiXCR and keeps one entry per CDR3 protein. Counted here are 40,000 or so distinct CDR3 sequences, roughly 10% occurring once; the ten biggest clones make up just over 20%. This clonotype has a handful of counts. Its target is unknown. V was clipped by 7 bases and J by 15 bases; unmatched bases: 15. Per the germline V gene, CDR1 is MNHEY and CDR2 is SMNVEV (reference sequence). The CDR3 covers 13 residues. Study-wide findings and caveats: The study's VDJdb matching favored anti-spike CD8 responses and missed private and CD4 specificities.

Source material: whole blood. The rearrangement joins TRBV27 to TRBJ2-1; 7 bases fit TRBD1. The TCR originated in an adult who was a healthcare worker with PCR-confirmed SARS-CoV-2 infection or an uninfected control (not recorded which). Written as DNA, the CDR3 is TGTGCCAGCAATAGTCAGGGGGAGAGGGCCCGGTTCTTC. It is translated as CASNSQGERARFF.